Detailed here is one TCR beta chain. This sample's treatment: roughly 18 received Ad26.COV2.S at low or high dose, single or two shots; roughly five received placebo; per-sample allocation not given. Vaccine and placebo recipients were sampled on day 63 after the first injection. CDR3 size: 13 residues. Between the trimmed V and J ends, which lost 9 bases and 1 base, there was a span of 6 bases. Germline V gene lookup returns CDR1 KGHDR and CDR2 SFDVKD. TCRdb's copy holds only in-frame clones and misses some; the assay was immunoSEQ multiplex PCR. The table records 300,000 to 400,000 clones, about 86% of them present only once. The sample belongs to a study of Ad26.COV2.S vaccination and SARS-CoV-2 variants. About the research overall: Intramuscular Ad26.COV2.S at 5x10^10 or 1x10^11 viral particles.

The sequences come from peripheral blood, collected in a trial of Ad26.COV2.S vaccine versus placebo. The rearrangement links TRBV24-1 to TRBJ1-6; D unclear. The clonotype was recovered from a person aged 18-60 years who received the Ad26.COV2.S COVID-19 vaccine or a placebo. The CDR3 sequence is CATADSYNSPLHF. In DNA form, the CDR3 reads TGTGCCACCGCCGATTCCTATAATTCACCCCTCCACTTT.